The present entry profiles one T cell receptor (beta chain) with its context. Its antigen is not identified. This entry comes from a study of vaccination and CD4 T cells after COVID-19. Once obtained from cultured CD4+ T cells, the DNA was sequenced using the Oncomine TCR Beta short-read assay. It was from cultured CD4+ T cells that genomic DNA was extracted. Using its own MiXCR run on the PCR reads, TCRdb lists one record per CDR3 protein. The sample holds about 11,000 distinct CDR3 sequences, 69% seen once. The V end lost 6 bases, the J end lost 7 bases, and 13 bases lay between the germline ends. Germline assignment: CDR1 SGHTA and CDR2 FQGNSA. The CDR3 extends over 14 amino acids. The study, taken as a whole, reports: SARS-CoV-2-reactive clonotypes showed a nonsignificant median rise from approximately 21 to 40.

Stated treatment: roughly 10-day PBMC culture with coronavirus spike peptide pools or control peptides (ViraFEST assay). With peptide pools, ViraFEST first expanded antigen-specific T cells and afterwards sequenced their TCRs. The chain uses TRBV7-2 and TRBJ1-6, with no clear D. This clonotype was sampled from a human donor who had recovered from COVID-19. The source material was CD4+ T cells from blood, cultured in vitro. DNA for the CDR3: TGTGCCAGCAGGGTGTTGGGTGAGAATTCACCCCTCCACTTT. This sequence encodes CASRVLGENSPLHF.